One T cell receptor (beta chain) is described in this entry. Its antigen is not identified. The source of the sample is a study of post-analysis software for immune sequencing data. Prepared TCR beta cDNA libraries contained unique molecular identifiers. Each sample of about 0.95 to 11 million input T cells yielded around 500,000 cDNA molecules, so each molecule approximated one T cell. TCRdb reprocessed the PCR reads via MiXCR and lists one record per CDR3 protein. The data hold 750,000 to 950,000 distinct CDR3 sequences, with approximately 50% observed a single time. Points from the study as a whole: Strong co-clustering by F measure linked samples that shared a preparation batch. Compared with controls, patients showed significantly lower normalized Chao1 diversity.

This receptor was identified in a girl between 5 and 17 years old with multiple sclerosis. Sequenced input: blood.

CDR3 amino acids: CASSSQGFQETQYF. CDR3 coding DNA: TGCGCCAGCAGCTCACAGGGATTCCAAGAGACCCAGTACTTC. The genes are TRBV5-1 and TRBJ2-5, with D possibly being TRBD1 (6 bases). The CDR3 is made up of 14 amino acids. Trimming took 3 bases from V and 1 from J, leaving 10 bases between them. Germline V CDR1 and CDR2: SGHRS, YFSETQ. Full variable domain (missing parts from reference TRBV5-1 and TRBJ2-5): KAGVTQTPRYLIKTRGQQVTLSCSPISGHRSVSWYQQTPGQGLQFLFEYFSETQRNKGNFPGRFSGRQFSNSRSEMNVSTLELGDSALYLCASSSQGFQETQYFGPGTRLLVL.